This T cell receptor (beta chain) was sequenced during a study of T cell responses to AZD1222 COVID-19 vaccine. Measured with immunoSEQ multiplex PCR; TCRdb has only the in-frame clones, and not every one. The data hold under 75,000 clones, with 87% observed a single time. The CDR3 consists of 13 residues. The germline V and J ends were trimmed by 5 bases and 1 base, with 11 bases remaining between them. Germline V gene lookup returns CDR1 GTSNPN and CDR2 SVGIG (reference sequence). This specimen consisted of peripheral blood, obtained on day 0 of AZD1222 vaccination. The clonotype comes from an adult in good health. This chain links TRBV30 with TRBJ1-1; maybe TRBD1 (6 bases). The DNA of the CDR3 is TGTGCCTGGGCCCCGACAGGGAACACTGAAGCTTTCTTT. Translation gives CAWAPTGNTEAFF.